These 32 T cell receptor beta chains were all obtained from the same sample, sequenced in a study of T cells after yellow fever vaccination. MiXCR, run by TCRdb on the 5' RACE reads, gives a single entry per CDR3 protein. The sample lists under 300,000 distinct CDR3 sequences, 13% occurring once. The sequenced sample was CD4+ T cells sorted from PBMCs, obtained 45 days after the yellow fever booster vaccination. The origin of the receptors is a man younger than 45 who received the YFV17D yellow fever vaccine.

This clonotype came up a few times. V gene TRBV5-1 combines with J gene TRBJ2-7; 10 nucleotides align to TRBD1. The CDR3 spans 15 residues. Trimming at V came to 4 bases and at J to 5 bases, leaving 9 bases not matched to a gene. CDR1 and CDR2 (germline): SGHRS, YFSETQ. The DNA of the CDR3 is TGCGCCAGCAGCCCCCGGGGACAGGGGATCGACGAGCAGTACTTC. Encoded protein: CASSPRGQGIDEQYF.

This clonotype was detected a few times. V gene TRBV30 combines with J gene TRBJ2-3, with no clear D. Germline CDR1 GTSNPN, CDR2 SVGIG (reference sequence). V lost 0 bases to trimming and J lost 6 bases, with 10 bases between them. The CDR3 is 13 amino acids. CDR3 residues: CAWSVVSRDTQYF. The CDR3 coding sequence is TGTGCCTGGAGTGTCGTCTCCAGGGATACGCAGTATTTT.

The CDR3 loop is CSVGVGDTQYF. The CDR3, as DNA: TGCAGCGTGGGAGTGGGGGATACGCAGTATTTT. The chain has TRBV29-1 and TRBJ2-3; a possible D gene is TRBD2 (5 bases). Trimming left V 6 bases short and J 6 bases short, with 10 bases between. There are 11 residues in the CDR3. Germline CDR1 and CDR2: SQVTM and ANQGSEA.

This clonotype was detected only a few times. The chain has TRBV3-1 and TRBJ2-1; 13 bases match TRBD2. Germline assignment: CDR1 LGHDT and CDR2 YNNKEL (reference sequence). Trimming cost V 4 bases and J 7 bases; bases outside gene matches: 7. The CDR3 runs to 16 residues. In DNA form, the CDR3 reads TGTGCCAGCAGCCCAGGACTAGCGGGAGTGTTTAATGAGCAGTTCTTC. Translation gives CASSPGLAGVFNEQFF.

The chain links TRBV10-3 to TRBJ2-5; 7 bases map to TRBD2. Germline V CDR1 and CDR2: ENHRY, SYGVKD. The CDR3 contains 14 residues. V lost 8 bases, J lost 0 bases, and 6 bases stayed unmatched. CDR3 residues: CAIASSGNQETQYF. CDR3 bases: TGTGCCATCGCTTCTAGCGGCAACCAAGAGACCCAGTACTTC.

This clonotype was seen many times. V is TRBV5-1 and J is TRBJ2-1, with D hard to call. Trimming left V 2 bases short and J 0 bases short, with 9 bases between. The CDR3 loop spans 15 amino acids. The germline CDR1 and CDR2 sequences are SGHRS and YFSETQ. The CDR3 spells CASSFSKGSYNEQFF. CDR3 sequence (DNA): TGCGCCAGCAGCTTCTCTAAGGGCTCCTACAATGAGCAGTTCTTC.

This clonotype was detected once. V usage is TRBV11-2 and J usage is TRBJ2-7; 10 bases line up with TRBD1. V gave up 4 bases and J gave up 2 bases; unmatched junction bases: 2. The germline V gene encodes CDR1 SGHAT and CDR2 FQNNGV. The CDR3 consists of 14 residues. CDR3 protein: CASSWDRGTYEQYF. The CDR3 coding sequence is TGTGCCAGCAGCTGGGACAGGGGTACCTACGAGCAGTACTTC.

This clonotype showed up just a few times. The chain is built from TRBV24-1 and TRBJ2-3; D uncertain. Between the trimmed V and J ends, which lost 11 bases and 0 bases, there was a span of 17 bases. Germline values: CDR1 KGHDR, CDR2 SFDVKD. CDR3 size: 15 residues. The CDR3 loop reads CAKPQVGMSTDTQYF. The CDR3 coding sequence is TGTGCCAAACCTCAAGTGGGAATGAGCACAGATACGCAGTATTTT.

V and J are TRBV5-4 and TRBJ2-5; TRBD1 might be the D (5 bases). CDR1 SGHNT and CDR2 YYREEE come from the germline V gene (reference sequence). Trimming removed 0 bases at V and 0 bases at J, with 9 bases between. The CDR3 loop spans 15 amino acids. The CDR3 region has the DNA TGTGCCAGCAGCTTGGGGGCAGGGCACCAAGAGACCCAGTACTTC. This codes for CASSLGAGHQETQYF.

This clonotype was found a few times. V gene TRBV12-3 or TRBV12-4 combines with J gene TRBJ2-7; 10 positions match TRBD1. With V trimmed by 3 bases and J by 5 bases, 7 bases remained unmatched. CDR3 length: 15 amino acids. CDR3 sequence (DNA): TGTGCCAGCAGTTTCGGGGACAGGGGTCGAAACGAGCAGTACTTC. Protein product: CASSFGDRGRNEQYF.

V gene TRBV6-2 or TRBV6-3 combines with J gene TRBJ2-3, with 7 bases that match TRBD2. Germline V CDR1 and CDR2: MNHEY, SVGEGT. The CDR3 consists of 16 residues. The junction had 14 bases not matched to a gene; V was cut back by 6 bases and J by 5 bases. The CDR3 here is CASSRSGAGAVDTQYF. CDR3 DNA: TGTGCCAGCAGCCGCTCCGGGGCGGGAGCGGTAGATACGCAGTATTTT.

V usage is TRBV28 and J usage is TRBJ2-4; D call uncertain. The CDR3 sequence is 14 residues long. Germline V gene lookup returns CDR1 MDHEN and CDR2 SYDVKM. With 4 bases removed from V and 9 bases from J, the gap between germline ends came to 16 bases. The chain's CDR3 is CASSWSPQAIIQYF. As DNA, the CDR3 is TGTGCCAGCAGTTGGTCCCCCCAAGCGATCATTCAGTACTTC.

The chain uses TRBV3-1 and TRBJ1-2; D is ambiguous. The germline V gene has CDR1 LGHDT and CDR2 YNNKEL (reference sequence). Trimming pared 6 bases from V and 7 bases from J, leaving 12 bases between. The CDR3 totals 12 residues. CDR3 coding DNA: TGTGCCAGCAGTCGACTCGAGGGTGGCTACACCTTC. Its translation: CASSRLEGGYTF.

This clonotype appeared many times. V is TRBV27 and J is TRBJ2-2; D uncertain. The germline V gene encodes CDR1 MNHEY and CDR2 SMNVEV (reference sequence). V was clipped by 3 bases and J by 1 base, with 6 bases between them. The CDR3 has 14 residues. The CDR3 DNA reads TGTGCCAGCAGTTTGGTTCTGAACACCGGGGAGCTGTTTTTT. It is translated as CASSLVLNTGELFF.

This clonotype was counted only a few times. This chain connects TRBV7-9 to TRBJ2-7; the D is unclear. Germline V gives CDR1 SEHNR, CDR2 FQNEAQ (reference sequence). The CDR3 has 12 residues. Trimming shortened V by 8 bases and J by 0 bases, and 8 bases separated the two germline ends. The CDR3 bases are TGTGCCAGCCCCCAGATCTCCTACGAGCAGTACTTC. The encoded protein is CASPQISYEQYF. Filled out from reference TRBV7-9 and TRBJ2-7, the complete variable domain reads DTGVSQNPRHKITKRGQNVTFRCDPISEHNRLYWYRQTLGQGPEFLTYFQNEAQLEKSRLLSDRFSAERPKGSFSTLEIQRTEQGDSAMYLCASPQISYEQYFGPGTRLTVT.

This clonotype was seen more than once but under ten times. The chain recombines TRBV19 with TRBJ2-1; 15 nucleotides agree with TRBD2. The V gene end was trimmed by 5 bases and the J gene end by 10 bases; junction bases not matched to a gene: 9. Germline V gene lookup returns CDR1 LNHDA and CDR2 SQIVND (reference sequence). The CDR3 covers 16 residues. The CDR3 reads CASSSRTSGRDGEQFF. In DNA, the CDR3 is TGTGCCAGTAGTTCCCGGACTAGCGGGAGGGATGGCGAGCAGTTCTTC.

This clonotype appeared a few times. CDR3 residues: CSARSLADAPDTQYF. In DNA form, the CDR3 reads TGCAGTGCTAGGTCACTAGCGGACGCCCCAGATACGCAGTATTTT. This rearrangement joins TRBV20-1 to TRBJ2-3, with TRBD2 identical over 8 bases. The CDR3 extends over 15 amino acids. The ends lost 3 bases at V and 4 bases at J; junction bases unmatched: 9. Germline CDR1 DFQATT, CDR2 SNEGSKA (reference sequence).

This clonotype has a handful of counts. This chain uses TRBV28 with TRBJ1-5; maybe TRBD1 (6 bases). Trimming pared 4 bases from V and 1 base from J, leaving 17 bases between. The CDR3 consists of 17 residues. Looked up from germline, CDR1 is MDHEN and CDR2 is SYDVKM. CDR3 sequence: CASSSVRTARSNQPQHF. Written as DNA, the CDR3 is TGTGCCAGCAGTTCGGTTCGGACAGCCAGAAGCAATCAGCCCCAGCATTTT.

The chain uses TRBV7-9 and TRBJ1-6; D unresolved. CDR1 is SEHNR and CDR2 is FQNEAQ in the germline V gene (reference sequence). The CDR3 totals 12 residues. The ends were cut back, 4 bases at V and 13 bases at J, with 11 bases in the middle. The CDR3 protein is CASSWKVGPLHF. The CDR3 nucleotides read TGTGCCAGCAGCTGGAAGGTGGGTCCCCTCCACTTT.

This clonotype was detected a few times. V gene TRBV20-1 combines with J gene TRBJ2-1, with a weak D call TRBD2 (6 bases). The germline V gene encodes CDR1 DFQATT and CDR2 SNEGSKA (reference sequence). The CDR3 has 13 residues. Deletions cut 6 bases from V and 4 bases from J, with 13 bases between. The CDR3 sequence is CSAATGTYNEQFF. The CDR3, as DNA: TGCAGTGCGGCTACCGGGACTTACAATGAGCAGTTCTTC.

The chain has TRBV7-2 and TRBJ2-3, with unresolved D. CDR1 and CDR2 from the germline V gene are SGHTA and FQGNSA. The V end lost 4 bases, the J end lost 0 bases, and 8 bases lay between the germline ends. This CDR3 contains 14 residues. CDR3 loop: CASSSQLSTDTQYF. The CDR3 coding sequence is TGTGCCAGCAGCTCACAGTTGAGCACAGATACGCAGTATTTT.

This chain links TRBV7-8 with TRBJ2-7, with D maybe TRBD2 (6 bases). Germline V gene lookup returns CDR1 SGHVS and CDR2 FQNEAQ. Trimming shortened V by 3 bases and J by 3 bases, and 15 bases separated the two germline ends. This CDR3 comprises 15 residues. CDR3 coding DNA: TGTGCCAGCAGCTTCGAACTCGGGAGCTTCTACGAGCAGTACTTC. Translation gives CASSFELGSFYEQYF.

Ten or more counts support this clonotype. The chain couples TRBV5-1 to TRBJ2-7, with TRBD1 matching over 9 bases. CDR3 length: 14 amino acids. Germline lookup yields CDR1 SGHRS and CDR2 YFSETQ. V shed 2 bases, J shed 3 bases, and the junction held 3 bases outside the gene matches. The CDR3 reads CASSFETGGYEQYF. The DNA for the CDR3 is TGCGCCAGCAGCTTTGAGACAGGGGGCTACGAGCAGTACTTC.

The sample holds many counts of this clonotype. The chain carries TRBV18 and TRBJ2-1; no clear D. V lost 0 bases and J lost 1, with 7 bases in between. The CDR3 runs 15 residues. Germline lookup yields CDR1 KGHSH and CDR2 LQKENI. CDR3 in DNA: TGTGCCAGCTCACCACCCAGTCGGTCCTACAATGAGCAGTTCTTC. Encoded protein: CASSPPSRSYNEQFF.

The chain recombines TRBV7-2 with TRBJ2-3; D possibly uses TRBD1 or TRBD2 (5 bases each). Germline loops: CDR1 SGHTA, CDR2 FQGNSA. The V gene lost 5 bases and the J gene lost 2 bases, with 20 bases spanning the gap. This CDR3 is built from 17 residues. The CDR3 coding sequence is TGTGCCAGCAGCGCCTCGGGACCCGGTACCCTCACAGATACGCAGTATTTT. It specifies CASSASGPGTLTDTQYF.

This chain connects TRBV12-3 or TRBV12-4 to TRBJ2-2; D remains ambiguous. This CDR3 spans 17 amino acids. Trimming took off 6 bases at V and 0 bases at J, with 17 bases between the two ends. The CDR3 loop reads CASSPAANAANTGELFF. DNA for the CDR3: TGTGCCAGCAGCCCGGCTGCTAACGCAGCGAACACCGGGGAGCTGTTTTTT.

This clonotype was recorded a few times. This chain connects TRBV7-2 to TRBJ1-5; the D is unclear. The CDR3 sequence is 15 residues long. Germline loops: CDR1 SGHTA, CDR2 FQGNSA. V was trimmed by 1 base and J by 6 bases, leaving 13 bases between them. CDR3 DNA sequence: TGTGCCAGCAGCTTAGGCCTAACCGGCGGTCAGCCCCAGCATTTT. This translates into CASSLGLTGGQPQHF.

The DNA of the CDR3 is TGTGCCAGCAGCTTAAACAGGCGGGGAAGGGATACGCAGTATTTT. The encoded protein is CASSLNRRGRDTQYF. The chain combines TRBV11-2 with TRBJ2-3; TRBD2 might be the D (6 bases). Trimming removed 2 bases at V and 6 bases at J, with 15 bases between. This CDR3 region has 15 residues. Germline V lookup: CDR1 SGHAT, CDR2 FQNNGV.

J is TRBJ2-1 and V is TRBV12-3 or TRBV12-4, with a weak D call TRBD1 (5 bases). The CDR3 loop spans 16 amino acids. Between the trimmed V and J ends, which lost 6 bases and 8 bases, there was a span of 23 bases. CDR3 bases: TGTGCCAGCAGCTTTACTCCGGTGGGGCCGGGCGATGAGCAGTTCTTC. It codes for CASSFTPVGPGDEQFF.

The chain joins TRBV24-1 to TRBJ2-5; no firm D call. The CDR3 totals 15 residues. Germline-derived CDR1 and CDR2 are KGHDR and SFDVKD. V was trimmed by 6 bases and J by 3 bases, leaving 16 bases between them. CDR3 nucleotides: TGTGCCACCAGTTTTTCCGAACCTGGAGAAGAGACCCAGTACTTC. It specifies CATSFSEPGEETQYF.

This clonotype was seen a handful of times. This sequence joins TRBV29-1 and TRBJ2-5; no reliable D call. Trimming shortened V by 4 bases and J by 2 bases, and 5 bases separated the two germline ends. Per germline, CDR1 SQVTM and CDR2 ANQGSEA. This CDR3 has 11 residues. This CDR3 is CSVAPQETQYF. The CDR3 DNA follows: TGCAGCGTTGCTCCGCAAGAGACCCAGTACTTC.

In its sample, this clonotype was seen a few times. V and J are TRBV12-3 or TRBV12-4 and TRBJ2-7, with TRBD1 matching 8 bases. J lost 4 bases, V lost 7 bases, and 9 bases had no gene match. The CDR3 has 14 residues. In nucleotides, the CDR3 is TGTGCCAGCAAACCGACAGGGGTCGGGTACGAGCAGTACTTC. This translates into CASKPTGVGYEQYF.